These 6 T cell receptor beta chains were all obtained from the same sample, sequenced in a study of cytomegalovirus exposure and HLA in healthy donors. Both 60 Vbeta primers and 13 Jbeta primers went into the PCR. The protocol was immunoSEQ multiplex PCR, while the TCRdb copy is restricted to in-frame clones and leaves out a portion. The repertoire holds 120,000 to 150,000 clones, with about two thirds as singletons. Sequenced input: PBMCs. These receptors all stem from a man aged 60 to 69 in good health and CMV-seronegative.

The chain couples TRBV14 to TRBJ2-2, with 8 bases fitting TRBD2. The V gene end was trimmed by 4 bases and the J gene end by 7 bases; junction bases not matched to a gene: 5. Germline CDR1 is SGHDN and CDR2 is FVKESK. The CDR3 length is 14 residues. CDR3 in DNA: TGTGCCAGCAGCCTGGGACTAGTCAGCGGGGAGCTGTTTTTT. Its protein is CASSLGLVSGELFF.

Concerning this clone itself: One end of the junction is discordant with germline, which a read error may explain. This chain uses TRBV7-9 with TRBJ2-7; 9 bases align to TRBD1. The CDR3 is made up of 14 amino acids. CDR1 is SEHNR and CDR2 is FQNEAQ in the germline V gene (reference sequence). CDR3: CSSSLPGQGYEQYF. Written as DNA, the CDR3 is TGTTCCAGCAGCCTCCCGGGACAGGGCTACGAGCAGTACTTC.

This chain joins TRBV5-6 and TRBJ2-1; TRBD1 agrees at 7 bases. Trimming removed 0 bases from V and 0 bases from J; junction bases left unmatched: 3. Germline V CDR1 and CDR2: SGHDT, YYEEEE. The CDR3 spans 16 residues. CDR3: CASSLVGGPSYNEQFF. CDR3 nucleotides: TGTGCCAGCAGCTTGGTAGGGGGCCCCTCCTACAATGAGCAGTTCTTC.

This rearrangement joins TRBV5-1 to TRBJ2-1; D is uncertain. V was shortened by 7 bases and J by 3 bases, with 17 bases between the two germline ends. The length of the CDR3 is 15 residues. The germline V gene has CDR1 SGHRS and CDR2 YFSETQ. The CDR3 DNA sequence: TGCGCCAGCTTGGGTTCCGACTCCTACTACAATGAGCAGTTCTTC. This sequence encodes CASLGSDSYYNEQFF.

V is TRBV2 and J is TRBJ2-2; D is ambiguous. The V end was cut by 4 bases, the J end by 8 bases, with 11 bases between. This CDR3 spans 13 amino acids. Germline V lookup: CDR1 SNHLY, CDR2 FYNNEI. The CDR3 nucleotides are TGTGCCAGCAGTGGAACAGCTGAAGGGGAGCTGTTTTTT. It specifies CASSGTAEGELFF.

V is TRBV5-1 and J is TRBJ2-1; perhaps TRBD2 as D (6 bases). Trimming pared 0 bases from V and 0 bases from J, leaving 7 bases between. The CDR3 length is 15 residues. Germline CDR1 SGHRS, CDR2 YFSETQ. The CDR3 nucleotides read TGCGCCAGCAGCTTGGGCGGGATCTCCTACAATGAGCAGTTCTTC. Its translation is CASSLGGISYNEQFF.